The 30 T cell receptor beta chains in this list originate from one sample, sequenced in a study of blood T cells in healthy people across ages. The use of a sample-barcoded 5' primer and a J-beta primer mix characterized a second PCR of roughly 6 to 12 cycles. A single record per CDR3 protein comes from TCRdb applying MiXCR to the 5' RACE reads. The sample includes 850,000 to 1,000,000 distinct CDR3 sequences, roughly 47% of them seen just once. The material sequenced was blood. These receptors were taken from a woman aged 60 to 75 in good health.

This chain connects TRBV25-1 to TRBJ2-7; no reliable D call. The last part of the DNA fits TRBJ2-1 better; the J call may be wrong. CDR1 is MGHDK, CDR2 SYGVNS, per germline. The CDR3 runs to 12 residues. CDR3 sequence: CASSENTGIQFF. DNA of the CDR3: TGTGCCAGCAGTGAAAATACCGGCATACAGTTCTTC.

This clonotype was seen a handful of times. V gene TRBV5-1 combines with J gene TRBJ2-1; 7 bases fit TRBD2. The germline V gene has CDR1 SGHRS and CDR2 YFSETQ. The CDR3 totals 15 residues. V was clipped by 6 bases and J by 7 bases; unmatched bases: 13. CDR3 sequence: CASTEWAGASNEQFF. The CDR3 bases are TGCGCCAGCACCGAGTGGGCGGGAGCTTCGAATGAGCAGTTCTTC.

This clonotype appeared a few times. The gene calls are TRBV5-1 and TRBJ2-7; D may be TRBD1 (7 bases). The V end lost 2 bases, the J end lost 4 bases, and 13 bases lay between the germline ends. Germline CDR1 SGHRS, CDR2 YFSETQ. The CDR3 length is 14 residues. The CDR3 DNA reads TGCGCCAGCAGCTTAGAGACAGGGAGGTACGAGCAGTACTTC. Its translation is CASSLETGRYEQYF.

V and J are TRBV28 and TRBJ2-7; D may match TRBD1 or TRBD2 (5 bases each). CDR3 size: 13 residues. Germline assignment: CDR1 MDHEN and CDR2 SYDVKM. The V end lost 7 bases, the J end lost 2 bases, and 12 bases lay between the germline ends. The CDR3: CASNEGPAYEQYF. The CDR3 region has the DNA TGTGCCAGCAACGAGGGGCCGGCCTACGAGCAGTACTTC.

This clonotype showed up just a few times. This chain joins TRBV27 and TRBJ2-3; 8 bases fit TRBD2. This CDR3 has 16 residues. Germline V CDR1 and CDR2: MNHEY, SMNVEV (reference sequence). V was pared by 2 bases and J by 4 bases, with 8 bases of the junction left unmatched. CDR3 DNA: TGTGCCAGCAGTTTAATCCCGGGACTAGGCCCAGATACGCAGTATTTT. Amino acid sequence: CASSLIPGLGPDTQYF.

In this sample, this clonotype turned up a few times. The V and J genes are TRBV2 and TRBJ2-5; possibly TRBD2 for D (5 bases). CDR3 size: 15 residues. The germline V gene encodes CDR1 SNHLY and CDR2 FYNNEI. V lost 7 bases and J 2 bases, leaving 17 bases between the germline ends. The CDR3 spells CASTAGVGFQETQYF. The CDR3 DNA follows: TGTGCCAGCACCGCGGGCGTTGGGTTTCAAGAGACCCAGTACTTC. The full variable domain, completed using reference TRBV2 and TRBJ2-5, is EPEVTQTPSHQVTQMGQEVILRCVPISNHLYFYWYRQILGQKVEFLVSFYNNEISEKSEIFDDQFSVERPDGSNFTLKIRSTKLEDSAMYFCASTAGVGFQETQYFGPGTRLLVL.

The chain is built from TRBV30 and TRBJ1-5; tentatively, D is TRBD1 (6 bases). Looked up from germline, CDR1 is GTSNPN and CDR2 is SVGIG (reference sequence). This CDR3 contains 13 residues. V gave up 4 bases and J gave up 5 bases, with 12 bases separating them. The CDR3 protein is CAWNPGADQPQHF. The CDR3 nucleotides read TGTGCCTGGAACCCAGGGGCCGATCAGCCCCAGCATTTT.

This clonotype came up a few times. The CDR3: CATSDPTSGASYEQYF. Here the CDR3 DNA reads TGTGCCACCAGTGATCCAACTAGCGGGGCTTCCTACGAGCAGTACTTC. V is TRBV24-1 and J is TRBJ2-7; 10 nucleotides agree with TRBD2. Germline CDR1 KGHDR, CDR2 SFDVKD. The CDR3 loop spans 16 amino acids. Trimming removed 3 bases from V and 1 base from J; junction bases left unmatched: 5.

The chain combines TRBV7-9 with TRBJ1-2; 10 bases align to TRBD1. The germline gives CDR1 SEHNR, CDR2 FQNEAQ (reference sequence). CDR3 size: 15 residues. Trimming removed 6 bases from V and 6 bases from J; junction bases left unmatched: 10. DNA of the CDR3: TGTGCCAGCAGTAAGGGACAGGGGATCTCCCATGGCTACACCTTC. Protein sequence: CASSKGQGISHGYTF.

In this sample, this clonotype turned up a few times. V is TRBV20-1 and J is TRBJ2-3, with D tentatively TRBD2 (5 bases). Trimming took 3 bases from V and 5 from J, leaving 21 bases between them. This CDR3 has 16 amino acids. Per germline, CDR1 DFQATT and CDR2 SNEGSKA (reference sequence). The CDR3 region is CSAREAVLGAGDTQYF. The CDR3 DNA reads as TGCAGTGCTAGGGAGGCGGTTTTAGGAGCTGGAGATACGCAGTATTTT.

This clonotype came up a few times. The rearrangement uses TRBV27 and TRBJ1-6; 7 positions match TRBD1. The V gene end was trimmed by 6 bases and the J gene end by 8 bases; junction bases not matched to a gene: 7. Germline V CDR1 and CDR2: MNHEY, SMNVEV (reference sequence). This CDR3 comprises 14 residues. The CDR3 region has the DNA TGTGCCAGCAGCCCCACAGGGGATCATTCACCCCTCCACTTT. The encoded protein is CASSPTGDHSPLHF.

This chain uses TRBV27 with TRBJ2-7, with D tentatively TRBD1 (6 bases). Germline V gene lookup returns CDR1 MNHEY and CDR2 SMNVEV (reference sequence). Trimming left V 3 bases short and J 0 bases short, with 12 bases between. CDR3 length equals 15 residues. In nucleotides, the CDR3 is TGTGCCAGCAGTTTCCCAGGGGCAGCCTCCTACGAGCAGTACTTC. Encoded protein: CASSFPGAASYEQYF.

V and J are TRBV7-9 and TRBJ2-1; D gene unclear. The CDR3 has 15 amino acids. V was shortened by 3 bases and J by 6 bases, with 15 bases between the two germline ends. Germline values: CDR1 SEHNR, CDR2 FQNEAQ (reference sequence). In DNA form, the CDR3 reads TGTGCCAGCAGCTTCCAAGGGCAGATTCCCAATGAGCAGTTCTTC. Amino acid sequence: CASSFQGQIPNEQFF.

The CDR3 DNA reads TGTGCCAGCAGCCCCTTTCGGGGGTCGGCAGATACGCAGTATTTT. Translating gives CASSPFRGSADTQYF. J is TRBJ2-3 and V is TRBV7-9, with a tentative D call TRBD2 (6 bases). The length of the CDR3 is 15 residues. In germline, CDR1 is SEHNR, CDR2 FQNEAQ (reference sequence). Trimming took off 5 bases at V and 4 bases at J, with 16 bases between the two ends.

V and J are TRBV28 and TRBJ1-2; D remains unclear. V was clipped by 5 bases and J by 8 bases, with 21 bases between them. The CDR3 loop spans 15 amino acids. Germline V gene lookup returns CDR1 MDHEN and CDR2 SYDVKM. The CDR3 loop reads CASSKVVGEGWGYTF. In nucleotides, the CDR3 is TGTGCCAGCAGTAAGGTCGTCGGGGAAGGTTGGGGCTACACCTTC.

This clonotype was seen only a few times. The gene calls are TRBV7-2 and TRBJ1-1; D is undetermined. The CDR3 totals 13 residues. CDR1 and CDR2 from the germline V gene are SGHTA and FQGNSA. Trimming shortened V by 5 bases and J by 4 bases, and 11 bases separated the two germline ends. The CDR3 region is CASSPESGTEAFF. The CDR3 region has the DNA TGTGCCAGCAGCCCGGAGTCGGGCACTGAAGCTTTCTTT.

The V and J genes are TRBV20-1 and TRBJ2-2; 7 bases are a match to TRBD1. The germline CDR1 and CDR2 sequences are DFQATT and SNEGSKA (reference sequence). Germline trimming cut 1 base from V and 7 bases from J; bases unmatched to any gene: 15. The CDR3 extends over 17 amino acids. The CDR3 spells CSARAYQTGIRGGELFF. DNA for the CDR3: TGCAGTGCTAGAGCGTACCAGACAGGGATTAGGGGCGGGGAGCTGTTTTTT.

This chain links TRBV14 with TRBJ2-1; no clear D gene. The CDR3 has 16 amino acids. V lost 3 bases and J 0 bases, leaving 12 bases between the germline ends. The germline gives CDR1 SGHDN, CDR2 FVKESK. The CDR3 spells CASSHGLRSSYNEQFF. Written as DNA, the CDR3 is TGTGCCAGCAGCCACGGCCTGAGGAGCTCCTACAATGAGCAGTTCTTC.

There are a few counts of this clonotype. The CDR3 sequence is CASSQAFTDTQYF. The CDR3 DNA follows: TGTGCCAGCAGCCAAGCGTTCACAGATACGCAGTATTTT. The rearrangement uses TRBV4-2 and TRBJ2-3; no clear D gene. With 1 base removed from V and 2 bases from J, the gap between germline ends came to 4 bases. The germline V gene has CDR1 LGHNA and CDR2 YNFKEQ. This CDR3 has 13 amino acids.

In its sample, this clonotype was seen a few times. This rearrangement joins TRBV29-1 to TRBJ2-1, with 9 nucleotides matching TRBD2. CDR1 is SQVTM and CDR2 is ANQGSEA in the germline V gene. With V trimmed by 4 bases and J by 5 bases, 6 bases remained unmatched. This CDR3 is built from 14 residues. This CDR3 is CSVGSGSIDNEQFF. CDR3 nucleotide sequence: TGCAGCGTTGGTAGCGGGAGCATCGACAATGAGCAGTTCTTC.

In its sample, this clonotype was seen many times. The CDR3 bases are TGTGCCAGCAGTTTCCAAAGGGCCAAAAACATTCAGTACTTC. Protein: CASSFQRAKNIQYF. The genes are TRBV28 and TRBJ2-4; D not resolved. CDR1 MDHEN and CDR2 SYDVKM come from the germline V gene. The CDR3 spans 14 residues. Trimming shortened V by 3 bases and J by 1 base, and 7 bases separated the two germline ends.

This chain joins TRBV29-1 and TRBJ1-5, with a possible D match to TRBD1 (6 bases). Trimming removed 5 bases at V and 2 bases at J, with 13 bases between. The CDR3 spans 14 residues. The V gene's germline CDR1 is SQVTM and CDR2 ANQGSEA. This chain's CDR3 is CSVISAGGNQPQHF. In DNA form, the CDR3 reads TGCAGCGTTATATCGGCAGGGGGCAATCAGCCCCAGCATTTT.

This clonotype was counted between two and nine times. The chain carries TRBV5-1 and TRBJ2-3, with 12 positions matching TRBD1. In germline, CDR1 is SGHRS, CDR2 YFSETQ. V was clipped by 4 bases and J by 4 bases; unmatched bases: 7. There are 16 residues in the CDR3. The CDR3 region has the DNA TGCGCCAGCAGCACGGGACAGGGGGCTGGGTCAGATACGCAGTATTTT. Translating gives CASSTGQGAGSDTQYF. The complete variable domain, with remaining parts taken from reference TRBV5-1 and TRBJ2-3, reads KAGVTQTPRYLIKTRGQQVTLSCSPISGHRSVSWYQQTPGQGLQFLFEYFSETQRNKGNFPGRFSGRQFSNSRSEMNVSTLELGDSALYLCASSTGQGAGSDTQYFGPGTRLTVL.

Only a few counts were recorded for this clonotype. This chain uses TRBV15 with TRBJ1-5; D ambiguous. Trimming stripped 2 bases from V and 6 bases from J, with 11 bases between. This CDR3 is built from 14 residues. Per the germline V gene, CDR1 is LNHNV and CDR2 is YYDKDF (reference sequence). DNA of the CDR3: TGTGCCACCAGCAGAAAACTAGAACTTCAGCCCCAGCATTTT. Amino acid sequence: CATSRKLELQPQHF.

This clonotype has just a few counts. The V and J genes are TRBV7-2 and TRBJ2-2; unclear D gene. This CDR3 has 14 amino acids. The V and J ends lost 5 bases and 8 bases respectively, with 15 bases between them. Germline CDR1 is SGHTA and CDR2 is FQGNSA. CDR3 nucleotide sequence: TGTGCCAGCAGCACCTCGGTCGGCGGAGGGGAGCTGTTTTTT. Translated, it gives CASSTSVGGGELFF. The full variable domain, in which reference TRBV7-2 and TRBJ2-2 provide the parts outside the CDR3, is GAGVSQSPSNKVTEKGKDVELRCDPISGHTALYWYRQSLGQGLEFLIYFQGNSAPDKSGLPSDRFSAERTGGSVSTLTIQRTQQEDSAVYLCASSTSVGGGELFFGEGSRLTVL.

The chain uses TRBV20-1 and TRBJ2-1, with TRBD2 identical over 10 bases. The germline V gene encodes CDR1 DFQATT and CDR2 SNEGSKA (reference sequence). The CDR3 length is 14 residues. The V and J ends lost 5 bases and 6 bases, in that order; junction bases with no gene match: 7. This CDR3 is CSASYLAGANEQFF. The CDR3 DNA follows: TGCAGTGCTTCTTATCTAGCGGGGGCCAATGAGCAGTTCTTC.

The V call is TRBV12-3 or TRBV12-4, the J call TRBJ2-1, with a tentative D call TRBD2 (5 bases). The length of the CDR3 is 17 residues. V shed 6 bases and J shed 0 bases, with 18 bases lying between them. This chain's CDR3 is CASSPGLRSSSYNEQFF. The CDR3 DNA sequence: TGTGCCAGCAGCCCCGGACTGAGATCATCCTCCTACAATGAGCAGTTCTTC.

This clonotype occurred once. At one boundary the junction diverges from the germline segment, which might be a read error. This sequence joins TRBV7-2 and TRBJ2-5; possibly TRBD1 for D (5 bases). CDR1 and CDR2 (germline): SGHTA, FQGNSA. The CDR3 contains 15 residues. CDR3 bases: TGTGCCGGCAGCTCATGGACCATTCAGGGAGAGACCCAGTACTTC. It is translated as CAGSSWTIQGETQYF.

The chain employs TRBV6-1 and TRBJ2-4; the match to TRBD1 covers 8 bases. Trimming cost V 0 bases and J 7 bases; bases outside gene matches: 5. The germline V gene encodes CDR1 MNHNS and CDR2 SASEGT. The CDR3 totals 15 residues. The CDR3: CASSEAMWTGNIQYF. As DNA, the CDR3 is TGTGCCAGCAGTGAAGCGATGTGGACAGGGAACATTCAGTACTTC.

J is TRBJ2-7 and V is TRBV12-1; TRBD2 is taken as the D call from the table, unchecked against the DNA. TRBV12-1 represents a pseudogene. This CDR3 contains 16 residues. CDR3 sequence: CASSIGTSGSPYEQYF. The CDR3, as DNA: TGTGCCAGCAGCATCGGGACTAGCGGGAGTCCCTACGAGCAGTACTTC.